This section outlines one T cell receptor (beta chain) sequence together with its context. Each CDR3 protein gets one entry after TCRdb re-called the PCR reads with MiXCR. The sample includes 30,000 or so distinct CDR3 sequences, approximately 51% of them seen just once. The data were obtained in a study of vaccination and CD4 T cells after COVID-19. Specified time point: late sampling 161 to 241 days after vaccination in a few convalescent patients. The material sequenced was CD4+ T cells from blood, taken about 7 months after SARS-CoV-2 vaccination. This clonotype originated in a human donor who had recovered from COVID-19.

The CDR3 DNA reads TGCAGTGCTAGAGAGCCCCCAAGGGTCGGGACTAGCGGGAGGGTGATGACAGATACGCAGTATTTT. Translating it yields CSAREPPRVGTSGRVMTDTQYF. The chain has TRBV20-1 and TRBJ2-3, with 16 bases matching TRBD2. V gave up 0 bases and J gave up 3 bases; unmatched junction bases: 18. Germline lookup yields CDR1 DFQATT and CDR2 SNEGSKA (reference sequence). This CDR3 region has 22 residues.